The entry below describes one T cell receptor beta chain. The sample is drawn from a study of blood T cell repertoires in COVID-19. About the research overall: COVID-19 samples from acute and convalescent phases originated in the United States, Italy and Spain. In each case, the material was cDNA or gDNA derived from T cells, B-cell-depleted T cells, or PBMCs.

With 3 bases removed from V and 1 base from J, the gap between germline ends came to 6 bases. This CDR3 spans 13 amino acids. Original methodology: The assay estimated nucleated cells by amplifying reference gene primers. The repertoire was sequenced with immunoSEQ multiplex PCR; TCRdb's copy has only in-frame clones and lacks some. Clone size and V and J calls were adopted from that table, with D and trimming inferred from the DNA. Altogether about 150,000 clones are present, around 87% being singletons, with the ten largest covering 2% to 2.5%. The chain has TRBV12-3 or TRBV12-4 and TRBJ1-2; D remains unclear. This clonotype originated in a man in his fifties or sixties with active COVID-19. Sequenced: peripheral blood. The CDR3 spells CASSFGDNYGYTF. Written as DNA, the CDR3 is TGTGCCAGCAGTTTCGGGGATAACTATGGCTACACCTTC.